These 17 T cell receptor beta chains were sequenced from one sample in a study of T cell responses to AZD1222 COVID-19 vaccine. Clones were sequenced by immunoSEQ multiplex PCR, and TCRdb holds only the in-frame ones, with some missing. The sample shows approximately 120,000 clones, 91% of them seen only once. The sample consisted of peripheral blood, taken on day 0 of AZD1222 vaccination. The receptors were sampled from an adult in good health.

The V call is TRBV4-2, the J call TRBJ1-2; D not resolved. V was trimmed by 3 bases and J by 5 bases, leaving 13 bases between them. The germline gives CDR1 LGHNA, CDR2 YNFKEQ. The CDR3 sequence is 14 residues long. The CDR3 region has the DNA TGTGCCAGCAGCCAGCCGGAGCCCCTTTATGGCTACACCTTC. This translates into CASSQPEPLYGYTF.

The V and J genes are TRBV5-1 and TRBJ1-5; unclear D gene. The V gene lost 0 bases and the J gene lost 5 bases, with 12 bases spanning the gap. The length of the CDR3 is 15 residues. Looked up from germline, CDR1 is SGHRS and CDR2 is YFSETQ. CDR3 in amino acids: CASSLVGSGDQPQHF. Here the CDR3 DNA reads TGCGCCAGCAGCTTGGTCGGGAGTGGGGATCAGCCCCAGCATTTT.

The V and J genes are TRBV3-1 (or the pseudogene TRBV3-2) and TRBJ1-4, with a weak D call TRBD1 (6 bases). V gave up 5 bases and J gave up 14 bases, with 18 bases separating them. The CDR3 has 13 amino acids. Per the germline V gene, CDR1 is LGHDT and CDR2 is YNNKEL (reference sequence). This chain's CDR3 is CASSSGESRALFF. The DNA of the CDR3 is TGTGCCAGCAGCTCAGGGGAATCCCGGGCCCTGTTTTTT.

The chain recombines TRBV5-1 with TRBJ1-1; possibly TRBD1 for D (5 bases). Germline V gives CDR1 SGHRS, CDR2 YFSETQ. The V end lost 0 bases, the J end lost 3 bases, and 9 bases lay between the germline ends. CDR3 size: 14 residues. The CDR3 region has the DNA TGCGCCAGCAGCTTGGTAAGGGGATACACTGAAGCTTTCTTT. Its protein is CASSLVRGYTEAFF.

The chain uses TRBV5-1 and TRBJ2-1, with D tentatively TRBD1 or TRBD2 (6 bases each). V lost 3 bases and J 9 bases, leaving 13 bases between the germline ends. The germline V gene has CDR1 SGHRS and CDR2 YFSETQ. The CDR3 runs 13 residues. The CDR3 region has the DNA TGCGCCAGCAGCTGGGGGGCCGGGTTTGAGCAGTTCTTC. Its protein is CASSWGAGFEQFF. Filled out from reference TRBV5-1 and TRBJ2-1, the complete variable domain reads KAGVTQTPRYLIKTRGQQVTLSCSPISGHRSVSWYQQTPGQGLQFLFEYFSETQRNKGNFPGRFSGRQFSNSRSEMNVSTLELGDSALYLCASSWGAGFEQFFGPGTRLTVL.

The CDR3 protein is CASSPKRGASGETQYF. The CDR3 nucleotides read TGTGCCAGCAGCCCTAAACGGGGTGCTAGCGGGGAGACCCAGTACTTC. The chain links TRBV4-2 to TRBJ2-5, with TRBD2 identical over 8 bases. CDR1 and CDR2 from the germline V gene are LGHNA and YNFKEQ. There are 16 residues in the CDR3. The V and J ends lost 4 bases and 5 bases, in that order; junction bases with no gene match: 12.

This chain connects TRBV7-8 to TRBJ1-1; D is unclear. Germline V gene sequence: CDR1 SGHVS, CDR2 FQNEAQ. Trimming took off 4 bases at V and 4 bases at J, with 10 bases between the two ends. This CDR3 contains 13 residues. CDR3 residues: CASSYGEVTEAFF. CDR3 coding DNA: TGTGCCAGCAGCTACGGGGAGGTCACTGAAGCTTTCTTT.

V is TRBV5-1 and J is TRBJ1-6; D possibly corresponds to TRBD1 (5 bases). The CDR3 covers 14 residues. Trimming took off 0 bases at V and 14 bases at J, with 15 bases between the two ends. Per the germline V gene, CDR1 is SGHRS and CDR2 is YFSETQ. CDR3 DNA: TGCGCCAGCAGCTTGGATATGCCCTGGGGGTCCCTCCACTTT. Its protein is CASSLDMPWGSLHF.

The J gene is TRBJ1-3, the V gene TRBV30; no definite D call. Trimming took off 2 bases at V and 4 bases at J, with 6 bases between the two ends. CDR1 is GTSNPN and CDR2 is SVGIG in the germline V gene (reference sequence). CDR3 size: 12 residues. The CDR3 DNA follows: TGTGCCTGGAGTCCCCCCGGAAACACCATATATTTT. As protein: CAWSPPGNTIYF.

V gene TRBV7-6 combines with J gene TRBJ2-7; 7 bases are a match to TRBD2. The CDR3 contains 15 residues. Germline V gene data show CDR1 as SGHVS and CDR2 as FNYEAQ. J was trimmed by 4 bases and V by 1 base; bases with no gene match: 7. CDR3 sequence reads: CASSLDAGVLYEQYF. CDR3 DNA: TGTGCCAGCAGCTTAGATGCGGGGGTTTTGTACGAGCAGTACTTC.

This chain connects TRBV27 to TRBJ1-2; D call uncertain. The germline V gene encodes CDR1 MNHEY and CDR2 SMNVEV (reference sequence). The CDR3 is 13 residues long. With 3 bases removed from V and 1 base from J, the gap between germline ends came to 6 bases. CDR3: CASSFSDNYGYTF. The CDR3 DNA is TGTGCCAGCAGTTTTTCGGATAACTATGGCTACACCTTC.

This chain uses TRBV6-2 or TRBV6-3 with TRBJ2-1; TRBD2 matches 14 bases. V shed 6 bases and J 9 bases; nucleotides not matched to a gene: 16. Per the germline V gene, CDR1 is MNHEY and CDR2 is SVGEGT. The CDR3 totals 18 residues. CDR3 region: CASSRLAGGSNMDGEQFF. The CDR3 coding sequence is TGTGCCAGCAGCCGACTAGCGGGGGGGTCGAATATGGACGGTGAGCAGTTCTTC.

This clone was counted a single time. The chain uses TRBV6-1 and TRBJ2-7; 11 bases fit TRBD1. This CDR3 has 16 amino acids. The J segment lost 3 bases and the V segment lost 7 bases, leaving 11 bases of the junction unmatched. Germline V lookup: CDR1 MNHNS, CDR2 SASEGT. CDR3 in DNA: TGTGCCAGCATTGATTCGTTGGGGACAGGGGGCTACGAGCAGTACTTC. Encoded protein: CASIDSLGTGGYEQYF.

V is TRBV19 and J is TRBJ1-2; TRBD1 agrees at 7 bases. V was clipped by 7 bases and J by 2 bases; unmatched bases: 7. The germline CDR1 and CDR2 sequences are LNHDA and SQIVND (reference sequence). This CDR3 comprises 14 residues. Here the CDR3 reads CASMRTGANYGYTF. CDR3 in DNA: TGTGCCAGTATGCGGACAGGAGCAAACTATGGCTACACCTTC. Full variable domain (outside the CDR3, taken from reference TRBV19 and TRBJ1-2): DGGITQSPKYLFRKEGQNVTLSCEQNLNHDAMYWYRQDPGQGLRLIYYSQIVNDFQKGDIAEGYSVSREKKESFPLTVTSAQKNPTAFYLCASMRTGANYGYTFGSGTRLTVV.

The gene calls are TRBV11-2 and TRBJ1-2, with 9 positions matching TRBD1. The CDR3 spans 16 residues. Per germline, CDR1 SGHAT and CDR2 FQNNGV. V shed 2 bases and J 5 bases; nucleotides not matched to a gene: 9. The CDR3 loop reads CASSLRTGDLWYGYTF. The DNA of the CDR3 is TGTGCCAGCAGCTTAAGGACAGGGGATTTATGGTATGGCTACACCTTC.

This clone appeared a few times. The chain combines TRBV10-3 with TRBJ2-3; the match to TRBD2 covers 10 bases. The CDR3 totals 18 residues. V gave up 0 bases and J gave up 0 bases; unmatched junction bases: 6. The germline gives CDR1 ENHRY, CDR2 SYGVKD. As DNA, the CDR3 is TGTGCCATCAGTGAGTCGGGCCTAGCGGGAGTAAGCACAGATACGCAGTATTTT. Translated: CAISESGLAGVSTDTQYF.

The chain is built from TRBV20-1 and TRBJ2-7; possible D gene TRBD2, 6 bases. This CDR3 spans 11 amino acids. The germline V gene has CDR1 DFQATT and CDR2 SNEGSKA (reference sequence). The ends were cut back, 0 bases at V and 12 bases at J, with 12 bases in the middle. The CDR3 coding sequence is TGCAGTGCTAGAGATGGTGCGGGATCGTACTTC. This translates into CSARDGAGSYF.